This section outlines one TCR beta chain sequence together with its context. The antigen is unknown. The donors, all healthy, were Caucasians living in Russia, aged 6 to 90. Per sample, at least 5.5 micrograms of total RNA were extracted. This record belongs to a study of blood T cells in healthy people across ages. Study-wide results and caveats: Older age went with lower TCR beta diversity per million T cells, in a roughly linear way.

With a J-beta primer mix and a sample-barcoded 5' primer, a second PCR ran roughly 6 to 12 cycles. Each of the samples gave a minimum of 3 million paired-end reads that contained CDR3. TCRdb re-called the 5' RACE reads through MiXCR, storing one row per CDR3 protein. Altogether 500,000 to 600,000 distinct CDR3 sequences are present, 27% being singletons, with the ten largest covering about 18%. Germline V gives CDR1 DFQATT, CDR2 SNEGSKA (reference sequence). The CDR3 runs 16 residues. V lost 0 bases and J 4 bases, leaving 17 bases between the germline ends. The rearrangement uses TRBV20-1 and TRBJ2-3, with D tentatively TRBD1 (5 bases). Sequenced input: blood. This clonotype was obtained from a woman between 70 and 85 years old in good health. DNA for the CDR3: TGCAGTGCTAGAGATTCAATGGCAGGGTTGGCAGATACGCAGTATTTT. This codes for CSARDSMAGLADTQYF.